Listed here is a single TCR beta chain. This sample stems from a study of shared clonotypes between healthy human individuals. Researchers divided each subset's genomic DNA evenly across several immunoSEQ plates. TCRdb keeps only in-frame clones here, not all; method: immunoSEQ multiplex PCR. The sample lists about 980,000 clones, over 60% seen once, with about 1.5% in the top ten. The V and J ends lost 6 bases and 1 base, in that order; junction bases with no gene match: 7. Germline V gene sequence: CDR1 SQVTM, CDR2 ANQGSEA. The CDR3 is made up of 14 amino acids. Source material: memory CD4+ T cells sorted from blood. Described subset: CD45RA-negative fraction. This clonotype originated in a man aged 18 to 29 in good health. The chain links TRBV29-1 to TRBJ2-7, with TRBD1 matching 9 bases. Written as DNA, the CDR3 is TGCAGCGTCTCGGGACAGGGCCAATCCTACGAGCAGTACTTC. Translated, it gives CSVSGQGQSYEQYF.